Below, 12 T cell receptor beta chains from the same sample are listed, as sequenced in a study of blood T cells in healthy people across ages. A J-beta primer mix and a sample-barcoded 5' primer were used in a second PCR of about 7 to 12 cycles. TCRdb processed the 5' RACE reads anew with MiXCR; each CDR3 protein has one entry. The repertoire holds over 1,300,000 distinct CDR3 sequences, with 45% to 70% as singletons. Sequenced input: blood. Receptors originate from a young man in good health.

J is TRBJ2-7 and V is TRBV2, with 8 bases lining up with TRBD1. This CDR3 spans 13 amino acids. V shed 6 bases and J 3 bases; nucleotides not matched to a gene: 4. CDR1 and CDR2 (germline): SNHLY, FYNNEI. CDR3 DNA sequence: TGTGCCAGCAGGGGACAGGACTACTACGAGCAGTACTTC. It translates to CASRGQDYYEQYF.

The chain has TRBV18 and TRBJ2-7; D gene ambiguous. The CDR3 is 13 amino acids. Trimming shortened V by 1 base and J by 5 bases, and 9 bases separated the two germline ends. Germline values: CDR1 KGHSH, CDR2 LQKENI. CDR3 sequence (DNA): TGTGCCAGCTCACCACGCGCAGGCGACGAGCAGTACTTC. Translating gives CASSPRAGDEQYF.

The chain employs TRBV29-1 and TRBJ2-5, with unresolved D. Germline loops: CDR1 SQVTM, CDR2 ANQGSEA. The V end was cut by 5 bases, the J end by 7 bases, with 17 bases between. This CDR3 has 13 amino acids. The CDR3 nucleotides are TGCAGCGTTTCAAGCCTGGCTAAGGGGACCCAGTACTTC. Amino acids: CSVSSLAKGTQYF.

V and J are TRBV29-1 and TRBJ1-2; D gene unclear. In germline, CDR1 is SQVTM, CDR2 ANQGSEA. Trimming took 7 bases from V and 7 from J, leaving 10 bases between them. The CDR3 has 10 amino acids. CDR3 DNA: TGCAGCGCCTGGACTGGTGGCTACACCTTC. It specifies CSAWTGGYTF.

V is TRBV6-1 and J is TRBJ2-1, with TRBD2 matching over 11 bases. Trimming at V came to 7 bases and at J to 4 bases, leaving 9 bases not matched to a gene. Germline assignment: CDR1 MNHNS and CDR2 SASEGT. The CDR3 loop spans 16 amino acids. For the CDR3, the DNA is TGTGCCAGCACCCCACAGGCTAGCGGGGGGTACAATGAGCAGTTCTTC. Translating gives CASTPQASGGYNEQFF.

CDR3 nucleotide sequence: TGTGCCAGCAGTCCCAGAGGAAGCGGGAGTATTACAGATACGCAGTATTTT. As protein: CASSPRGSGSITDTQYF. V and J are TRBV12-3 or TRBV12-4 and TRBJ2-3, with 8 bases lining up with TRBD2. This CDR3 is built from 17 residues. J gave up 3 bases and V 5 bases, and 13 bases lay outside the gene matches.

This clonotype showed up just a few times. The chain joins TRBV12-3 or TRBV12-4 to TRBJ2-3, with 7 bases fitting TRBD2. V lost 6 bases to trimming and J lost 4 bases; unmatched junction nucleotides: 7. This CDR3 spans 14 amino acids. CDR3 sequence (DNA): TGTGCCAGCAGACACGCGGGGGTGCCAGATACGCAGTATTTT. Translated, it gives CASRHAGVPDTQYF.

This clonotype appeared many times. The chain links TRBV6-6 to TRBJ2-5; D is undetermined. V was cut by 5 bases and J by 4 bases, with 11 bases left in between. Looked up from germline, CDR1 is MNHNY and CDR2 is SVGAGI (reference sequence). This CDR3 contains 13 residues. Here the CDR3 reads CASSLRIAETQYF. CDR3 nucleotide sequence: TGTGCCAGCAGTCTCCGAATCGCAGAGACCCAGTACTTC.

This chain joins TRBV6-6 and TRBJ2-7; 8 bases line up with TRBD1. J was trimmed by 2 bases and V by 3 bases; bases with no gene match: 9. Germline CDR1 is MNHNY and CDR2 is SVGAGI (reference sequence). The length of the CDR3 is 16 residues. CDR3: CASSYSTGQGTYEQYF. CDR3 nucleotide sequence: TGTGCCAGCAGTTATTCGACCGGACAGGGAACCTACGAGCAGTACTTC.

J is TRBJ2-1 and V is TRBV12-5, with D unresolved. Germline V gene sequence: CDR1 LGHNT, CDR2 FRNRAP. V was cut by 6 bases and J by 4 bases, with 10 bases left in between. The CDR3 runs to 13 residues. In DNA form, the CDR3 reads TGTGCTAGTGGAAGGGATCTGTACAATGAGCAGTTCTTC. It is translated as CASGRDLYNEQFF.

This CDR3 reads CASSADRDGNTGELFF. The DNA for the CDR3 is TGTGCCAGCAGCGCCGACCGGGACGGAAACACCGGGGAGCTGTTTTTT. V is TRBV7-7 and J is TRBJ2-2; either TRBD1 or TRBD2 may fit D (5 bases each). This CDR3 contains 16 residues. V was trimmed by 5 bases and J by 2 bases, leaving 15 bases between them. Per the germline V gene, CDR1 is SSHAT and CDR2 is FNYEAQ (reference sequence).

The rearrangement uses TRBV4-2 and TRBJ1-2, with unresolved D. The CDR3 length is 15 residues. Germline CDR1 LGHNA, CDR2 YNFKEQ. Trimming removed 4 bases at V and 2 bases at J, with 14 bases between. The CDR3: CASSPDARENYGYTF. The CDR3 nucleotides are TGTGCCAGCAGCCCAGACGCTCGAGAAAACTATGGCTACACCTTC.